The clone carrying this T cell receptor beta chain has a handful of counts. The data were obtained in a study of blood T cell repertoires in COVID-19. Study summary: Sites across the United States, Italy and Spain contributed samples from acute and convalescent COVID-19. From T cells, B-cell-depleted T cells, or PBMCs came the material, which was cDNA or gDNA.

In the study's own analysis: Scientists estimated how many nucleated cells there were by amplifying reference gene primers. Here immunoSEQ multiplex PCR was the method, and the copy in TCRdb shows in-frame clones only, minus some. For V, J and clone size, that table is used; D and trimming come from the DNA. The data show around 210,000 clones, 88% seen once. J gave up 7 bases and V 0 bases, and 5 bases lay outside the gene matches. CDR3 length: 15 amino acids. In germline, CDR1 is SGHTA, CDR2 FQGNSA. The chain joins TRBV7-2 to TRBJ1-4; 7 bases are a match to TRBD1. This receptor was identified in a middle-aged man with COVID-19, enrolled during active disease. What was sequenced was peripheral blood. CDR3 nucleotide sequence: TGTGCCAGCAGCTTAGCAGGGGGCGCGAGTGAAAAACTGTTTTTT. This gives the protein CASSLAGGASEKLFF.